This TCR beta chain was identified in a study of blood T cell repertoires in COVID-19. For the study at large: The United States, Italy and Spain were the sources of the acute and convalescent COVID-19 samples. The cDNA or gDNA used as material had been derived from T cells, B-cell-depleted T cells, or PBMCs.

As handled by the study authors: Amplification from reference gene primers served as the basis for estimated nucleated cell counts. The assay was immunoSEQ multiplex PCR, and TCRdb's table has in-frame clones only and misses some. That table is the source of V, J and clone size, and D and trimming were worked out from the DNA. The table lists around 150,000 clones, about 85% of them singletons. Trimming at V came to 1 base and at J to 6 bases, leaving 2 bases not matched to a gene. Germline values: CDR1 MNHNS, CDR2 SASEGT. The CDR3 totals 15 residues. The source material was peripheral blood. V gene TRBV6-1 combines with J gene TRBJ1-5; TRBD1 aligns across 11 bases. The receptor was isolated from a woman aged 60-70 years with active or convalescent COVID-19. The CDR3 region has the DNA TGTGCCAGCAGTGAAGGGACAGGGGGCAGTCAGCCCCAGCATTTT. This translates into CASSEGTGGSQPQHF.